This passage covers 21 T cell receptor beta chains from one sample sequenced in a study of T cells in women clearing cervical HPV infection. Repertoires were generated with immunoSEQ multiplex PCR, while TCRdb's copy carries only in-frame clones and drops some. The repertoire table contains some 30,000 clones. The material sequenced was blood buffy coat. These TCRs come from a woman aged 18 to 69 with a cervical HPV16 infection that either progressed to CIN3+ or cleared (not recorded which).

Comments on this clone: The CDR3 end lies 3 residues beyond the end of the read and is filled in from the germline J gene. The chain has TRBV6-1 and TRBJ1-5; D possibly corresponds to TRBD1 (5 bases). Trimming took 0 bases from V and 0 from J, leaving 9 bases between them. The germline CDR1 and CDR2 sequences are MNHNS and SASEGT. This CDR3 is built from 16 residues. The covered CDR3 bases are TGTGCCAGCAGTGAAGCAGACAGTTATAGCAATCAGCCC. This translates into CASSEADSYSNQP. In full, the CDR3 reads CASSEADSYSNQPQHF.

A remark on this clone: The sequence runs out 3 residues before the end of the CDR3; the remainder is reconstructed from the germline J gene. The V and J genes are TRBV5-6 and TRBJ2-1; 10 positions match TRBD2. The CDR3 contains 15 residues. Trimming took 1 base from V and 6 from J; bases not matched to a gene: 4. Germline CDR1 and CDR2: SGHDT and YYEEEE. The sequenced part of the CDR3 DNA is TGTGCCAGCAGCTTGATCCCTAGCGGGAGCAATGAG. This gives the protein CASSLIPSGSNE. The whole CDR3 sequence is CASSLIPSGSNEQFF.

Worth noting for this clone: The read finishes 3 residues shy of the CDR3 end, and the germline J gene is used to complete it. The rearrangement uses TRBV11-2 and TRBJ1-1; D possibly corresponds to TRBD1 (6 bases). This CDR3 spans 15 amino acids. In germline, CDR1 is SGHAT, CDR2 FQNNGV. Trimming took 3 bases from V and 4 from J, leaving 15 bases between them. CDR3 in amino acids: CASSFGAGAATEAFF. The sequenced CDR3 bases are TGTGCCAGCAGCTTCGGAGCGGGGGCGGCCACTGAA.

To note about this clone: Read coverage stops 3 residues before the CDR3 terminus; the germline J gene supplies the remainder. V gene TRBV19 combines with J gene TRBJ1-5; no clear D gene. Germline-derived CDR1 and CDR2 are LNHDA and SQIVND (reference sequence). Deletions cut 0 bases from V and 2 bases from J, with 8 bases between. The CDR3 length is 15 residues. CDR3 DNA, as far as it was read: TGTGCCAGTAGTATAGACAGTTTGGGCAATCAGCCC. This codes for CASSIDSLGNQP. The whole CDR3 sequence reads CASSIDSLGNQPQHF. Using reference TRBV19 and TRBJ1-5 for the parts outside the CDR3, the full variable domain is DGGITQSPKYLFRKEGQNVTLSCEQNLNHDAMYWYRQDPGQGLRLIYYSQIVNDFQKGDIAEGYSVSREKKESFPLTVTSAQKNPTAFYLCASSIDSLGNQPQHFGDGTRLSIL.

In the case of this clone: The read ends 3 residues before the CDR3 terminus; that terminus is restored from the germline J gene. This chain connects TRBV7-2 to TRBJ2-7; 7 bases are a match to TRBD2. CDR1 is SGHTA and CDR2 is FQGNSA in the germline V gene. This CDR3 contains 14 residues. J lost 2 bases, V lost 5 bases, and 6 bases had no gene match. Incomplete CDR3 DNA: TGTGCCAGCAGCCCCTTCAGCGGGGCCTACGAG. This gives the protein CASSPFSGAYE. The complete CDR3 protein is CASSPFSGAYEQYF.

To note about this clone: The CDR3 end falls 3 residues outside the read, so it is completed with the germline J gene. This chain links TRBV5-1 with TRBJ1-3, with 8 bases lining up with TRBD1. The CDR3 sequence is 14 residues long. V dropped 2 bases and J dropped 4; count of bases not matched to a gene: 2. CDR1 is SGHRS, CDR2 YFSETQ, per germline. The CDR3 loop is CASSFQGAGNTIYF. The part of the CDR3 DNA that was read is TGCGCCAGCAGCTTTCAGGGGGCGGGAAACACC.

As to this clone: The sequenced fragment ends 3 residues before the CDR3 boundary, so the rest is inferred from the germline J gene. This chain joins TRBV19 and TRBJ2-1, with 7 bases matching TRBD1. V lost 4 bases, J lost 4 bases, and 7 bases stayed unmatched. CDR1 is LNHDA, CDR2 SQIVND, per germline (reference sequence). The CDR3 is 15 residues long. The CDR3 loop reads CASSKTGAPYNEQFF. CDR3 DNA (partial): TGTGCCAGTAGTAAAACAGGGGCCCCTTACAATGAG.

Comment on this clone: The missing CDR3 end, 3 residues past where the read stops, is filled in from the germline J gene. The V gene is TRBV29-1, the J gene TRBJ1-2; D may be TRBD1 (5 bases). The CDR3 spans 12 residues. The V gene lost 8 bases and the J gene lost 4 bases, with 14 bases spanning the gap. The V gene's germline CDR1 is SQVTM and CDR2 ANQGSEA. CDR3 in amino acids: CSSRDFGYGYTF. Incomplete CDR3 DNA: TGCAGCTCCAGGGATTTTGGCTATGGC.

As regards this clone: The read stops 3 residues short of the end of the CDR3; the missing end is completed from the germline J gene. The chain has TRBV19 and TRBJ1-2, with D perhaps matching TRBD1 (6 bases). This CDR3 comprises 12 residues. Germline V gene sequence: CDR1 LNHDA, CDR2 SQIVND (reference sequence). The V end was cut by 8 bases, the J end by 4 bases, with 11 bases between. The part of the CDR3 DNA that was read is TGTGCCAGTCAGACAGGCACCTATGGC. Its protein product is CASQTGTYG. The full CDR3 reads CASQTGTYGYTF.

In regard to this clone: The read stops 3 residues short of the end of the CDR3; the missing end is completed from the germline J gene. The V gene is TRBV20-1, the J gene TRBJ2-5, with 11 bases matching TRBD2. V was pared by 1 base and J by 5 bases, with 9 bases of the junction left unmatched. This CDR3 is 16 amino acids long. Germline loops: CDR1 DFQATT, CDR2 SNEGSKA (reference sequence). CDR3 bases read: TGCAGTGCTAGAGCCCCTCAACTAGCGGGAGACGAGACC. This gives the protein CSARAPQLAGDET. The full CDR3 is CSARAPQLAGDETQYF.

CDR3 bases read: TGTGCCAGTAGCCCGGGACTAGCGGGAGGGTCCCCCTTAATCAATGAG. This encodes CASSPGLAGGSPLINE. The whole CDR3 reads CASSPGLAGGSPLINEQFF. The chain has TRBV19 and TRBJ2-1, with 16 bases lining up with TRBD2. The read ends 3 residues early relative to the CDR3; the germline J gene fills the gap. CDR3 size: 19 residues. V lost 6 bases to trimming and J lost 6 bases; unmatched junction nucleotides: 14. Germline CDR1 is LNHDA and CDR2 is SQIVND (reference sequence).

Worth noting for this clone: Coverage ceases 3 residues before the CDR3 finishes, and the germline J gene fills in the end. The chain has TRBV14 and TRBJ1-2; tentatively, D is TRBD1 (6 bases). Germline CDR1 is SGHDN and CDR2 is FVKESK. The CDR3 has 16 residues. V was trimmed by 8 bases and J by 6 bases, leaving 25 bases between them. The covered CDR3 bases are TGTGCCAGCGGCCCCGAACGCACAGGGTTCTGGGATGGC. This encodes CASGPERTGFWDG. The entire CDR3 protein is CASGPERTGFWDGYTF. The full variable domain, its missing parts supplied by reference TRBV14 and TRBJ1-2, is EAGVTQFPSHSVIEKGQTVTLRCDPISGHDNLYWYRRVMGKEIKFLLHFVKESKQDESGMPNNRFLAERTGGTYSTLKVQPAELEDSGVYFCASGPERTGFWDGYTFGSGTRLTVV.

Comment on this clone: The observed sequence ends 3 residues before the CDR3 terminus, with the missing tail filled in from the germline J gene. The rearrangement uses TRBV4-2 and TRBJ2-1; weak D call: TRBD2 (6 bases). Trimming pared 0 bases from V and 3 bases from J, leaving 12 bases between. The CDR3 is made up of 16 amino acids. The V gene's germline CDR1 is LGHNA and CDR2 YNFKEQ. CDR3 bases read: TGTGCCAGCAGCCAAGATGGAGGGCGGGACTACAATGAG. This codes for CASSQDGGRDYNE. The full CDR3 reads CASSQDGGRDYNEQFF.

As to this clone: The observed sequence ends 3 residues before the CDR3 terminus, with the missing tail filled in from the germline J gene. V and J are TRBV14 and TRBJ1-6, with TRBD1 as a possible D gene (6 bases). This CDR3 is built from 15 residues. The germline V gene has CDR1 SGHDN and CDR2 FVKESK. V dropped 5 bases and J dropped 9 bases, with 17 bases sitting between them. The CDR3 DNA, read in part, is TGTGCCAGCAGCGTAAGCGGAGGGGGTGGTTCACCC. Translation gives CASSVSGGGGSP. The full CDR3 protein reads CASSVSGGGGSPLHF. Combining the CDR3 with reference TRBV14 and TRBJ1-6 gives the whole variable domain EAGVTQFPSHSVIEKGQTVTLRCDPISGHDNLYWYRRVMGKEIKFLLHFVKESKQDESGMPNNRFLAERTGGTYSTLKVQPAELEDSGVYFCASSVSGGGGSPLHFGNGTRLTVT.

The CDR3 is CASSLGSTSTDTQYF. CDR3 DNA, as far as it was read: TGTGCCAGCAGCTTAGGATCAACAAGCACAGATACG. The rearrangement uses TRBV7-7 and TRBJ2-3, with no clear D. The CDR3 end is not reached by the read, which stops 3 residues before it; the germline J gene fills it in. V lost 1 base, J lost 0 bases, and 8 bases lay in between. In germline, CDR1 is SSHAT, CDR2 FNYEAQ (reference sequence). The CDR3 sequence is 15 residues long.

For this clone: The read halts 3 residues ahead of the CDR3 end, with the missing end drawn from the germline J gene. The gene calls are TRBV7-9 and TRBJ2-7; D gene uncertain. This CDR3 has 14 amino acids. Trimming cost V 5 bases and J 0 bases, with 11 bases left between them. The germline gives CDR1 SEHNR, CDR2 FQNEAQ (reference sequence). The CDR3 bases that were read are TGTGCCAGCAGCGATGGCGGAAGCTCCTACGAG. This translates into CASSDGGSSYE. The whole CDR3 region reads CASSDGGSSYEQYF.

On this clone: The read ends 3 residues shy of where the CDR3 ends; the end is completed using the germline J gene. This sequence joins TRBV19 and TRBJ2-7; TRBD2 aligns across 9 bases. V shed 6 bases, J shed 6 bases, and the junction held 6 bases outside the gene matches. This CDR3 has 13 amino acids. Germline loops: CDR1 LNHDA, CDR2 SQIVND (reference sequence). CDR3 DNA (partial): TGTGCCAGTAGACCCTTTAGCGGGAGCGAG. Amino acid sequence: CASRPFSGSE. The whole CDR3 sequence reads CASRPFSGSEQYF.

For this clone: With the read ending 3 residues before the CDR3 end, the germline J gene is used to fill in that end. The chain links TRBV29-1 to TRBJ1-1; tentatively, D is TRBD1 (5 bases). The V end was cut by 5 bases, the J end by 0 bases, with 13 bases between. The CDR3 totals 14 residues. CDR1 SQVTM and CDR2 ANQGSEA come from the germline V gene. CDR3 sequence reads: CSVRANRLNTEAFF. The sequenced CDR3 bases are TGCAGCGTTAGGGCTAACAGGTTGAACACTGAA. Variable domain in full (rest from reference TRBV29-1 and TRBJ1-1): SAVISQKPSRDICQRGTSLTIQCQVDSQVTMMFWYRQQPGQSLTLIATANQGSEATYESGFVIDKFPISRPNLTFSTLTVSNMSPEDSSIYLCSVRANRLNTEAFFGQGTRLTVV.

Concerning this clone itself: The CDR3 end falls 3 residues outside the read, so it is completed with the germline J gene. The chain couples TRBV7-9 to TRBJ2-7, with D unresolved. Germline CDR1 and CDR2: SEHNR and FQNEAQ (reference sequence). The V end lost 2 bases, the J end lost 6 bases, and 14 bases lay between the germline ends. This CDR3 contains 14 residues. Incomplete CDR3 DNA: TGTGCCAGCAGCTTAACTGGGCTCGGCCTCGAG. Translating gives CASSLTGLGLE. The whole CDR3 protein reads CASSLTGLGLEQYF.

On this clone itself: The read stops 3 residues short of the end of the CDR3; the missing end is completed from the germline J gene. The chain recombines TRBV6-1 with TRBJ1-1; 7 bases fit TRBD1. The V segment lost 4 bases and the J segment 4 bases; nucleotides outside the gene matches: 9. CDR1 and CDR2 from the germline V gene are MNHNS and SASEGT. The CDR3 sequence is 15 residues long. The CDR3: CASSVQGLGGTEAFF. Partial CDR3 DNA: TGTGCCAGCAGTGTACAGGGGCTGGGGGGCACTGAA.

Regarding this clone: The DNA ends 3 residues before the CDR3 does, and the rest of the CDR3 is filled in from the germline J gene. The chain combines TRBV5-1 with TRBJ1-1; D gene ambiguous. V lost 4 bases, J lost 1 base, and 11 bases lay in between. Germline-derived CDR1 and CDR2 are SGHRS and YFSETQ. The length of the CDR3 is 14 residues. The sequenced part of the CDR3 DNA is TGCGCCAGCAGCCCGACCCCAGGGAACACTGAA. Its translation is CASSPTPGNTE. In full, the CDR3 reads CASSPTPGNTEAFF.